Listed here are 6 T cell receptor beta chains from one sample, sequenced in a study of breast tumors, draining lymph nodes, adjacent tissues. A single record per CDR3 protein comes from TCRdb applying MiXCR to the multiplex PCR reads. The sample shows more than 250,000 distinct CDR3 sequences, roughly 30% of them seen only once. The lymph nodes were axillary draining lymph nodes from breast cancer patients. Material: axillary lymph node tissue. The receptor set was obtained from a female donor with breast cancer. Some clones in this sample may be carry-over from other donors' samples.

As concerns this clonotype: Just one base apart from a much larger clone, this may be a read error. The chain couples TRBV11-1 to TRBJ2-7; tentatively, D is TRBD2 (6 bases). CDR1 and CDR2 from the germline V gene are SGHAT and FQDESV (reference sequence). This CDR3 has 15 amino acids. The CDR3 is CASSLMARDSYEQDF. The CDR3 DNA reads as TGTGCCAGCAGCCTCATGGCGCGGGACTCCTACGAGCAGGACTTC.

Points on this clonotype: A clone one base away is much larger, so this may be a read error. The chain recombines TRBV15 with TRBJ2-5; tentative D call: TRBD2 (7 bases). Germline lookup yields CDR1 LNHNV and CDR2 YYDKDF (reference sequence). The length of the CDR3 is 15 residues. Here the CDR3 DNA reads TGTGTCGCCAGCAGAGATTGGGGGGGCCGAGAGACCCAGTACTTC. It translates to CVASRDWGGRETQYF.

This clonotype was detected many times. CDR3 sequence reads: CSASKGISSTDTQYF. CDR3 sequence (DNA): TGCAGTGCTAGTAAAGGGATCTCTAGCACAGATACGCAGTATTTT. This rearrangement joins TRBV20-1 to TRBJ2-3; D uncertain. The CDR3 covers 15 residues. Trimming cost V 3 bases and J 0 bases, with 13 bases left between them. CDR1 and CDR2 from the germline V gene are DFQATT and SNEGSKA (reference sequence).

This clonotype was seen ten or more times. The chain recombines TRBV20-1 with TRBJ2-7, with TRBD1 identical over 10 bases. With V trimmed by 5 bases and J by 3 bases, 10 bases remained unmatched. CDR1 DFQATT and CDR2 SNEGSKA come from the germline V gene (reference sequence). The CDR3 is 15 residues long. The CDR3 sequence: CSARDPGQGLYEQYF. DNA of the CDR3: TGCAGTGCTCGGGATCCGGGACAGGGGCTCTACGAGCAGTACTTC.

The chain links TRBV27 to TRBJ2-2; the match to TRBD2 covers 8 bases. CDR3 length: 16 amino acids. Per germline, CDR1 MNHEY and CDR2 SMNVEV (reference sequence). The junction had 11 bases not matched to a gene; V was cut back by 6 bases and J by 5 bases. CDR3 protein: CASSPTISGITGELFF. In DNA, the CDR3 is TGTGCCAGCAGCCCCACAATTAGCGGGATTACCGGGGAGCTGTTTTTT.

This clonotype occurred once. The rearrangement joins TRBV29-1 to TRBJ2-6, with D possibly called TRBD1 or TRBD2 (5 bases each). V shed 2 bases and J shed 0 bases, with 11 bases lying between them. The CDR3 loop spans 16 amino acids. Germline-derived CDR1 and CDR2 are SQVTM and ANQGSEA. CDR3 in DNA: TGCAGCGTTGAACCGGGGACGGACTCTGGGGCCAACGTCCTGACTTTC. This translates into CSVEPGTDSGANVLTF.